Below, 23 T cell receptor beta chains from the same sample are listed, as sequenced in a study of cytomegalovirus exposure and HLA in healthy donors. 13 Jbeta primers and 60 Vbeta primers were used for the PCR. Repertoires were generated with immunoSEQ multiplex PCR, while TCRdb's copy carries only in-frame clones and drops some. This table holds approximately 170,000 clones, just over 70% found once. Sequenced input: PBMCs. These TCRs come from a man younger than 30 in good health and CMV-seropositive.

CDR3 loop: CASSLGDRALNIQYF. CDR3 nucleotides: TGTGCCAGCAGCTTGGGGGACAGGGCGCTAAACATTCAGTACTTC. The J gene is TRBJ2-4, the V gene TRBV5-4; 9 bases are a match to TRBD1. After removal of 0 bases from V and 6 bases from J, the junction contained 4 bases not matched to a gene. The CDR3 loop spans 15 amino acids. CDR1 is SGHNT and CDR2 is YYREEE in the germline V gene (reference sequence).

This chain joins TRBV7-9 and TRBJ2-2; no clear D gene. This CDR3 has 12 amino acids. The germline CDR1 and CDR2 sequences are SEHNR and FQNEAQ (reference sequence). The V and J ends lost 6 bases and 4 bases respectively, with 6 bases between them. This chain's CDR3 is CASSLSTGELFF. The CDR3 bases are TGTGCCAGCAGTCTTTCCACCGGGGAGCTGTTTTTT. The full variable domain, in which reference TRBV7-9 and TRBJ2-2 provide the parts outside the CDR3, is DTGVSQNPRHKITKRGQNVTFRCDPISEHNRLYWYRQTLGQGPEFLTYFQNEAQLEKSRLLSDRFSAERPKGSFSTLEIQRTEQGDSAMYLCASSLSTGELFFGEGSRLTVL.

The chain has TRBV13 and TRBJ2-7; the D gene is possibly TRBD1 (5 bases). The CDR3 is made up of 14 amino acids. From germline, CDR1 is PRHDT and CDR2 FYEKMQ (reference sequence). V shed 0 bases and J shed 2 bases, with 8 bases lying between them. DNA of the CDR3: TGTGCCAGCAGCTTAGGACAGGTCGCCTACGAGCAGTACGTC. The encoded protein is CASSLGQVAYEQYV.

V gene TRBV27 combines with J gene TRBJ1-1; 7 bases fit TRBD1. The CDR3 has 14 amino acids. The trim removed 5 bases at V and 2 bases at J, leaving 5 bases unmatched. The germline gives CDR1 MNHEY, CDR2 SMNVEV (reference sequence). The CDR3 loop reads CASSKYRGNTEAFF. CDR3 sequence (DNA): TGTGCCAGCAGTAAATACAGGGGTAACACTGAAGCTTTCTTT.

The J gene is TRBJ1-2, the V gene TRBV18; the D gene is possibly TRBD1 (6 bases). The CDR3 loop spans 13 amino acids. Trimming took off 4 bases at V and 4 bases at J, with 10 bases between the two ends. Germline V CDR1 and CDR2: KGHSH, LQKENI. The CDR3 loop is CASSRQEFYGYTF. The CDR3 coding sequence is TGTGCCAGCTCACGACAGGAATTCTATGGCTACACCTTC.

The genes are TRBV10-2 and TRBJ1-1; 9 bases fit TRBD1. V was pared by 6 bases and J by 5 bases, with 7 bases of the junction left unmatched. This CDR3 spans 14 amino acids. Germline values: CDR1 WSHSY, CDR2 SAAADI. The CDR3 region has the DNA TGCGCCAGCAGAGGACAGGGGCTGGGGACTGAAGCTTTCTTT. This sequence encodes CASRGQGLGTEAFF.

The chain has TRBV13 and TRBJ2-3, with D unclear. This CDR3 is 12 amino acids long. Trimming pared 5 bases from V and 7 bases from J, leaving 10 bases between. Germline CDR1 PRHDT, CDR2 FYEKMQ (reference sequence). The CDR3 bases are TGTGCCAGCAGCCACAGCCCACATACGCAGTATTTT. Its translation: CASSHSPHTQYF. Complete variable domain (other parts from reference TRBV13 and TRBJ2-3): AAGVIQSPRHLIKEKRETATLKCYPIPRHDTVYWYQQGPGQDPQFLISFYEKMQSDKGSIPDRFSAQQFSDYHSELNMSSLELGDSALYFCASSHSPHTQYFGPGTRLTVL.

This clone was seen a single time. V is TRBV9 and J is TRBJ2-3, with TRBD2 as a possible D gene (5 bases). With 9 bases removed from V and 2 bases from J, the gap between germline ends came to 16 bases. Germline assignment: CDR1 SGDLS and CDR2 YYNGEE. CDR3 length: 14 residues. For the CDR3, the DNA is TGTGCCACTAGGCGGGCTAGCTACACAGATACGCAGTATTTT. This gives the protein CATRRASYTDTQYF.

This clone has just a few counts. The chain employs TRBV7-2 and TRBJ1-3, with a tentative D call TRBD1 (6 bases). Germline V gene sequence: CDR1 SGHTA, CDR2 FQGNSA. The V and J ends lost 1 base and 6 bases respectively, with 16 bases between them. The CDR3 covers 16 residues. CDR3 in DNA: TGTGCCAGCAGCTTAGGGTCAATAGCAGGGGTAAACACCATATATTTT. As protein: CASSLGSIAGVNTIYF.

V is TRBV6-1 and J is TRBJ1-2; 8 bases match TRBD1. The CDR3 spans 14 residues. Trimming cost V 7 bases and J 8 bases; bases outside gene matches: 12. From germline, CDR1 is MNHNS and CDR2 SASEGT. CDR3 in amino acids: CASIRGREVAGYTF. The CDR3 DNA is TGTGCCAGCATCAGGGGGCGTGAAGTAGCCGGCTACACCTTC.

The gene calls are TRBV18 and TRBJ2-3; TRBD2 matches 15 bases. Unmatched junction bases numbered 6, after V lost 6 bases and J lost 2 bases. Germline V gene data show CDR1 as KGHSH and CDR2 as LQKENI. There are 17 residues in the CDR3. The CDR3: CASSPGTSGGYTDTQYF. The CDR3 nucleotides are TGTGCCAGCTCGCCCGGGACTAGCGGGGGGTACACAGATACGCAGTATTTT.

The V and J genes are TRBV2 and TRBJ1-4; D is possibly TRBD1 (5 bases). The CDR3 runs to 14 residues. The ends were cut back, 1 base at V and 6 bases at J, with 9 bases in the middle. The germline V gene encodes CDR1 SNHLY and CDR2 FYNNEI. The CDR3: CASSEGRGDEKLFF. The CDR3 bases are TGTGCCAGCAGTGAAGGGCGGGGGGATGAAAAACTGTTTTTT.

The V call is TRBV9, the J call TRBJ1-3, with D uncertain. CDR3 length equals 15 residues. With 4 bases removed from V and 4 bases from J, the gap between germline ends came to 15 bases. Looked up from germline, CDR1 is SGDLS and CDR2 is YYNGEE. The DNA for the CDR3 is TGTGCCAGCAGCCCCGTGCGGGCAGCGGGAAACACCATATATTTT. This codes for CASSPVRAAGNTIYF.

The chain combines TRBV7-2 with TRBJ1-2, with TRBD1 matching 10 bases. The CDR3 spans 13 residues. V lost 5 bases to trimming and J lost 8 bases; unmatched junction nucleotides: 5. Germline V gene sequence: CDR1 SGHTA, CDR2 FQGNSA. CDR3 sequence reads: CASSPGQGRGYTF. DNA for the CDR3: TGTGCCAGCAGCCCGGGACAGGGGAGAGGCTACACCTTC.

This clone was found a few times. The CDR3 nucleotides read TGTGCCAGCAGTGAATGGGCGTATGAGCAGTTCTTC. Protein: CASSEWAYEQFF. The chain employs TRBV6-1 and TRBJ2-1; the D is unclear. V dropped 2 bases and J dropped 8 bases, with 7 bases sitting between them. CDR1 is MNHNS and CDR2 is SASEGT in the germline V gene. CDR3 length equals 12 residues.

Details on this clone: The germline gene is not matched at one end of the junction; a read error may be the cause. J is TRBJ1-4 and V is TRBV5-6; no clear D. The CDR3 is made up of 15 amino acids. Germline V gives CDR1 SGHDT, CDR2 YYEEEE. The CDR3 here is CASSLDPTTNEKLLF. Written as DNA, the CDR3 is TGTGCCAGCAGCTTGGACCCTACAACTAATGAAAAACTGCTTTTT.

This clone was detected once. The chain combines TRBV6-1 with TRBJ1-2, with a tentative D call TRBD1 (6 bases). The CDR3 covers 14 residues. Trimming removed 6 bases at V and 8 bases at J, with 19 bases between. Germline lookup yields CDR1 MNHNS and CDR2 SASEGT. The CDR3 bases are TGTGCCAGCAGCCCCACAGGGCCAGTTATAGGCTACACCTTC. As protein: CASSPTGPVIGYTF.

This clone was found once. This chain uses TRBV5-1 with TRBJ2-2; D ambiguous. V was clipped by 2 bases and J by 1 base, with 9 bases between them. The CDR3 totals 15 residues. Per the germline V gene, CDR1 is SGHRS and CDR2 is YFSETQ. The CDR3 loop is CASSLRTVNTGELFF. The CDR3 DNA reads as TGCGCCAGCAGCTTACGAACGGTGAACACCGGGGAGCTGTTTTTT.

The chain recombines TRBV10-3 with TRBJ1-2, with a possible D match to TRBD1 (6 bases). CDR3 length equals 15 residues. Germline V gene data show CDR1 as ENHRY and CDR2 as SYGVKD. V lost 3 bases, J lost 3 bases, and 14 bases lay in between. The chain's CDR3 is CAISENAGADYGYTF. CDR3 sequence (DNA): TGTGCCATCAGTGAAAATGCGGGGGCCGACTATGGCTACACCTTC.

This clone was recorded only once. The rearrangement uses TRBV30 and TRBJ2-3; a possible D gene is TRBD2 (7 bases). CDR3 size: 16 residues. Germline loops: CDR1 GTSNPN, CDR2 SVGIG (reference sequence). V was clipped by 4 bases and J by 7 bases, with 24 bases between them. The CDR3 is CAWTWGGGGGLYTQYF. The CDR3 nucleotides are TGTGCCTGGACCTGGGGCGGAGGGGGGGGTTTGTATACGCAGTATTTT.

The gene calls are TRBV2 and TRBJ1-5; 9 bases map to TRBD1. The CDR3 totals 15 residues. V was pared by 6 bases and J by 0 bases, with 3 bases of the junction left unmatched. Germline lookup yields CDR1 SNHLY and CDR2 FYNNEI. CDR3 residues: CASRGQGGSNQPQHF. CDR3 in DNA: TGTGCCAGCAGGGGACAGGGTGGTAGCAATCAGCCCCAGCATTTT.

The V and J genes are TRBV5-4 and TRBJ2-5; D possibly corresponds to TRBD1 (7 bases). The V end lost 4 bases, the J end lost 5 bases, and 12 bases lay between the germline ends. The CDR3 totals 13 residues. Germline CDR1 is SGHNT and CDR2 is YYREEE (reference sequence). Written as DNA, the CDR3 is TGTGCCAGCAGCGCGGGACAGCGGGAGACCCAGTACTTC. It codes for CASSAGQRETQYF.

This chain uses TRBV7-9 with TRBJ2-3; D gene ambiguous. Germline values: CDR1 SEHNR, CDR2 FQNEAQ (reference sequence). The CDR3 has 13 amino acids. The V and J ends lost 3 bases and 0 bases respectively, with 4 bases between them. The CDR3 region is CASSFISTDTQYF. The CDR3 DNA sequence: TGTGCCAGCAGCTTTATCAGCACAGATACGCAGTATTTT.